This T cell receptor (beta chain) is drawn from a study of T-cell reconstitution after alpha-beta-depleted transplantation in children (dated by TCRdb to about 2016). The study in broad terms: T-cell immune reconstitution after TCRalphabeta/CD19-depleted allogeneic hematopoietic cell transplantation in children was quantitatively tracked in the study by means of TCR repertoire profiling.

The sample's treatment or condition label, decoded: allogeneic hematopoietic cell transplantation with graft depleted of TCRalphabeta T cells and CD19 B cells. Transplant recipients were children who received TCRalphabeta/CD19-depleted allogeneic hematopoietic cell grafts. Library creation used PCR. TCRdb lists the instrument as Illumina HiSeq 2500. TCR library preparation used molecular barcoding, with unique molecular identifiers applied to normalize quantification of the TCRbeta repertoire. TCRdb reran the public reads through fastp at Q25 and MiXCR, keeping productive beta chains. Every distinct CDR3 protein forms one entry, paired with its most common genes and DNA. For this sample the table gives hundreds of thousands of distinct CDR3 sequences, of which about 17% were detected only once. The top ten clonotypes cover under 30% of the sample. What the work shows at the level of the full study, not this receptor alone: About two months after transplant, the apparently early recovery of alphabetaT-cell counts reportedly depended on just several hundred clones that had expanded rapidly and came from non-depleted graft cells. Over subsequent months, a decline in hyperexpanded clone frequencies was noted, and after one year, T-cell counts and TCRbeta diversity were mostly ascribed to newly produced T cells. In some patients, the high TCRbeta diversity seen at day 60 was put down to recipient T cells and intrathymic progenitors that had survived conditioning.

Regarding this clonotype: It lacks a known antigen. It has no much larger one-base neighbor in the sample; base qualities were not kept.

V lost 0 bases and J lost 4 bases; the stretch between them is 13 bases long. Taken from cysteine to phenylalanine, the CDR3 has 15 residues. Only the CDR3 region is kept as DNA, spanning 45 bases read in frame from base 1. The V and J segments used are TRBV12-3 or TRBV12-4 and TRBJ2-7, with no confidently assigned D gene. This sequence originates from a boy younger than two who had a stem cell transplant for Wiskott-Aldrich syndrome, so the T cells may come from the graft donor. Sequenced material: PBMCs, mostly from graft donor cells, taken 360 days after TCRalphabeta/CD19-depleted stem cell transplant. The sequenced DNA is TGTGCCAGCAGTTTAGCGGCTCCGGTCCAATACGAGCAGTACTTC. It encodes CASSLAAPVQYEQYF.